This T cell receptor (beta chain) originates from a study of cytomegalovirus exposure and HLA in healthy donors. About the research overall: Genotyping of 430 or so donors showed that over 65% belonged to the Caucasian-associated ancestry cluster.

PCR employed 60 Vbeta and 13 Jbeta primers. The data were produced by immunoSEQ multiplex PCR, yet TCRdb's version contains in-frame clones alone and is incomplete. The table has 200,000 or so clones, approximately 88% seen once; the top ten hold 0.71%. CDR1 and CDR2 from the germline V gene are SGHVS and FNYEAQ. The CDR3 length is 15 residues. Trimming removed 5 bases from V and 8 bases from J, with 21 bases in between. Source material: PBMCs. The TCR was taken from a boy aged 2 to 10 in good health and CMV-seronegative. This chain links TRBV7-6 with TRBJ1-2, with a tentative D call TRBD1 (6 bases). Here the CDR3 reads CASSPWEGVSGGYTF. The CDR3 DNA follows: TGTGCCAGCAGCCCCTGGGAGGGGGTTTCGGGGGGCTACACCTTC.